Presented here are 18 T cell receptor beta chains from one specimen sequenced in a study of blood T cells in healthy people across ages. The authors ran a second PCR of 7 to 11 cycles using a sample-barcoded 5' primer and a J-beta primer mix. TCRdb recomputed calls from the 5' RACE reads with MiXCR, one row per CDR3 protein. The sample shows around 1.5 million distinct CDR3 sequences, roughly 45% of them seen only once. The sample consisted of blood. The receptors stem from a woman under 30 in good health.

There are many counts of this clonotype. The J gene is TRBJ2-5, the V gene TRBV7-9; D not resolved. The J call may be incorrect, as the DNA end agrees better with TRBJ2-7. Germline V gives CDR1 SEHNR, CDR2 FQNEAQ (reference sequence). The CDR3 is 11 amino acids. As DNA, the CDR3 is TGTGCCAGCAGTTTAAATCGCGAGCAGTACTTC. Residues: CASSLNREQYF.

This chain links TRBV5-1 with TRBJ2-7, with unresolved D. V lost 1 base, J lost 9 bases, and 26 bases lay in between. Germline-derived CDR1 and CDR2 are SGHRS and YFSETQ. This CDR3 spans 17 amino acids. CDR3 sequence: CASSLRAEGDLRVGQYF. The CDR3 bases are TGCGCCAGCAGCTTGAGGGCGGAAGGTGATCTACGAGTGGGGCAGTACTTC.

The CDR3 protein is CSAITGTAINQPQHF. The DNA for the CDR3 is TGCAGTGCAATTACCGGGACAGCAATCAATCAGCCCCAGCATTTT. The chain links TRBV20-1 to TRBJ1-5, with 7 bases aligning to TRBD1. Trimming at V came to 6 bases and at J to 3 bases, leaving 11 bases not matched to a gene. CDR1 is DFQATT, CDR2 SNEGSKA, per germline (reference sequence). The CDR3 is 15 residues long.

The chain carries TRBV15 and TRBJ2-5; perhaps TRBD2 as D (6 bases). Trimming pared 1 base from V and 2 bases from J, leaving 11 bases between. The CDR3 has 15 residues. Germline lookup yields CDR1 LNHNV and CDR2 YYDKDF (reference sequence). Written as DNA, the CDR3 is TGTGCCACCAGCAGAGGTGTGGACTATCAAGAGACCCAGTACTTC. It specifies CATSRGVDYQETQYF.

The genes are TRBV29-1 and TRBJ1-1, with a possible D match to TRBD1 (5 bases). This CDR3 region has 14 residues. Trimming took off 1 base at V and 3 bases at J, with 12 bases between the two ends. Germline V CDR1 and CDR2: SQVTM, ANQGSEA. The CDR3: CSVEGLGGYTEAFF. CDR3 in DNA: TGCAGCGTTGAAGGCCTGGGGGGGTACACTGAAGCTTTCTTT.

This clonotype was detected a few times. The chain is built from TRBV20-1 and TRBJ2-4, with D perhaps TRBD1 or TRBD2 (5 bases each). CDR1 DFQATT and CDR2 SNEGSKA come from the germline V gene (reference sequence). The CDR3 contains 11 residues. The ends were cut back, 5 bases at V and 8 bases at J, with 10 bases in the middle. This CDR3 is CSAGGQHIQYF. CDR3 in DNA: TGCAGTGCTGGGGGTCAGCACATTCAGTACTTC.

This clonotype was counted only a few times. The chain uses TRBV20-1 and TRBJ2-1; 8 nucleotides match TRBD2. Germline CDR1 is DFQATT and CDR2 is SNEGSKA (reference sequence). The V segment lost 3 bases and the J segment 12 bases; nucleotides outside the gene matches: 1. The CDR3 totals 10 residues. Here the CDR3 DNA reads TGCAGTGCTAGCGCGGGGGGGCAGTTCTTC. Protein: CSASAGGQFF.

The chain employs TRBV27 and TRBJ2-6; no definite D call. This CDR3 is built from 13 residues. The V end was cut by 6 bases, the J end by 3 bases, with 6 bases between. Germline lookup yields CDR1 MNHEY and CDR2 SMNVEV (reference sequence). This CDR3 is CASRGLGANVLTF. CDR3 in DNA: TGTGCCAGCAGGGGTCTTGGGGCCAACGTCCTGACTTTC.

The chain carries TRBV6-1 and TRBJ2-2; 8 bases line up with TRBD1. V lost 5 bases to trimming and J lost 3 bases; unmatched junction nucleotides: 11. Germline V CDR1 and CDR2: MNHNS, SASEGT. This CDR3 spans 17 amino acids. In nucleotides, the CDR3 is TGTGCCAGCAGTCGGGGGCTCGGACAGGGAGACACCGGGGAGCTGTTTTTT. The encoded protein is CASSRGLGQGDTGELFF.

The chain employs TRBV11-2 and TRBJ2-7; maybe TRBD2 (6 bases). There are 14 residues in the CDR3. V lost 3 bases to trimming and J lost 2 bases, with 11 bases between them. Germline loops: CDR1 SGHAT, CDR2 FQNNGV. The CDR3 protein is CASSLVEGPYEQYF. CDR3 bases: TGTGCCAGCAGCTTGGTGGAGGGCCCCTACGAGCAGTACTTC.

The chain employs TRBV5-1 and TRBJ2-5; no reliable D call. Trimming removed 7 bases from V and 5 bases from J, with 15 bases in between. CDR1 is SGHRS and CDR2 is YFSETQ in the germline V gene. The CDR3 loop spans 13 amino acids. The CDR3 coding sequence is TGCGCCAGCCGACCCCAGCTGTCGGAGACCCAGTACTTC. Protein: CASRPQLSETQYF.

Only one count was recorded for this clonotype. The chain joins TRBV27 to TRBJ2-5, with D possibly being TRBD2 (5 bases). V was shortened by 6 bases and J by 5 bases, with 19 bases between the two germline ends. The CDR3 has 15 amino acids. Germline values: CDR1 MNHEY, CDR2 SMNVEV (reference sequence). The CDR3 DNA reads TGTGCCAGCAGCATAGGTATCGAGCGGTGGGAGACCCAGTACTTC. Its translation is CASSIGIERWETQYF.

The gene calls are TRBV7-9 and TRBJ2-5; a possible D gene is TRBD1 (5 bases). Germline CDR1 is SEHNR and CDR2 is FQNEAQ (reference sequence). V was pared by 2 bases and J by 3 bases, with 16 bases between. CDR3 length: 16 amino acids. CDR3 bases: TGTGCCAGCAGCTTATTCCCTCGGCAGGGTGAAGAGACCCAGTACTTC. It is translated as CASSLFPRQGEETQYF.

This chain links TRBV18 with TRBJ2-7, with TRBD1 as a possible D gene (5 bases). CDR1 KGHSH and CDR2 LQKENI come from the germline V gene. The CDR3 length is 16 residues. Trimming took off 2 bases at V and 3 bases at J, with 17 bases between the two ends. The CDR3 protein is CASSPKVVGVGYEQYF. The CDR3 region has the DNA TGTGCCAGCTCACCAAAGGTCGTAGGGGTTGGCTACGAGCAGTACTTC.

The chain links TRBV2 to TRBJ2-1, with D perhaps TRBD2 (5 bases). The germline gives CDR1 SNHLY, CDR2 FYNNEI. The CDR3 spans 13 residues. V lost 3 bases and J 4 bases, leaving 7 bases between the germline ends. CDR3 nucleotide sequence: TGTGCCAGCAGTGACCGGGGATACAATGAGCAGTTCTTC. It codes for CASSDRGYNEQFF.

The gene calls are TRBV29-1 and TRBJ2-1, with 7 nucleotides matching TRBD1. The V gene's germline CDR1 is SQVTM and CDR2 ANQGSEA. The junction had 8 bases not matched to a gene; V was cut back by 4 bases and J by 5 bases. This CDR3 spans 14 amino acids. Written as DNA, the CDR3 is TGCAGCGTTGGTAGACAGGGCCCTAACAATGAGCAGTTCTTC. It yields the protein CSVGRQGPNNEQFF.

There are a few counts of this clonotype. The rearrangement uses TRBV3-1 and TRBJ2-7, with TRBD1 matching over 10 bases. Germline loops: CDR1 LGHDT, CDR2 YNNKEL (reference sequence). After removal of 0 bases from V and 2 bases from J, the junction contained 1 base not matched to a gene. CDR3 length equals 15 residues. The CDR3 sequence: CASSQETGGTYEQYF. Here the CDR3 DNA reads TGTGCCAGCAGCCAAGAGACAGGGGGCACCTACGAGCAGTACTTC.

The chain employs TRBV20-1 and TRBJ2-6; D remains unclear. Germline lookup yields CDR1 DFQATT and CDR2 SNEGSKA (reference sequence). The CDR3 totals 15 residues. Trimming shortened V by 6 bases and J by 2 bases, and 14 bases separated the two germline ends. The CDR3 reads CSAAPGSPGANVLTF. The CDR3 coding sequence is TGCAGTGCCGCACCGGGTTCGCCTGGGGCCAACGTCCTGACTTTC.